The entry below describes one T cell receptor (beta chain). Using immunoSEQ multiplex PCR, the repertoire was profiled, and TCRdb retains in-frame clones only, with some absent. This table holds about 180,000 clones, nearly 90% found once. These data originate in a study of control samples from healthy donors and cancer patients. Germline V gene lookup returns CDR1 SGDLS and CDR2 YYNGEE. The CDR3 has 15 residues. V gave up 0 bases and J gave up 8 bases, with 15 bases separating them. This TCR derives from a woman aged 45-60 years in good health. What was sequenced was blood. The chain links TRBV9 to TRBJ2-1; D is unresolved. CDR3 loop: CASSVAPPSSDEQFF. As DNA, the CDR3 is TGTGCCAGCAGCGTAGCTCCTCCCAGTTCAGATGAGCAGTTCTTC.